Below are 30 T cell receptor beta chains sequenced from a single sample in a study of blood T cell repertoires in COVID-19. Using immunoSEQ multiplex PCR, the repertoire was profiled, and TCRdb retains in-frame clones only, with some absent. The repertoire holds 88,000 or so clones, with roughly 89% as singletons. Sample: peripheral blood. The receptors were sampled from a man aged 45-65 years with acute or convalescent COVID-19.

The chain carries TRBV5-4 and TRBJ1-5; the match to TRBD1 covers 9 bases. V lost 3 bases to trimming and J lost 8 bases; unmatched junction nucleotides: 3. Germline V CDR1 and CDR2: SGHNT, YYREEE (reference sequence). The CDR3 covers 13 residues. The CDR3, as DNA: TGTGCCAGCAGCTATGACAGGGGGGAGCCCCAGCATTTT. It codes for CASSYDRGEPQHF.

The J gene is TRBJ2-1, the V gene TRBV10-3; TRBD2 matches 8 bases. The germline gives CDR1 ENHRY, CDR2 SYGVKD. The CDR3 has 17 amino acids. V dropped 3 bases and J dropped 7; count of bases not matched to a gene: 14. In nucleotides, the CDR3 is TGTGCCATCAGTGATCCCAGCGCGGGACTAGGACAAAATGAGCAGTTCTTC. It codes for CAISDPSAGLGQNEQFF.

This clone was seen only once. This chain connects TRBV18 to TRBJ2-5; tentatively, D is TRBD1 (5 bases). Germline-derived CDR1 and CDR2 are KGHSH and LQKENI. Trimming pared 6 bases from V and 2 bases from J, leaving 13 bases between. This CDR3 has 14 residues. The CDR3 DNA sequence: TGTGCCAGCTCTTATGGATCAGGGCAAGAGACCCAGTACTTC. Protein product: CASSYGSGQETQYF.

This rearrangement joins TRBV30 to TRBJ2-2; 9 bases line up with TRBD2. Germline lookup yields CDR1 GTSNPN and CDR2 SVGIG (reference sequence). The CDR3 spans 18 residues. The ends lost 1 base at V and 5 bases at J; junction bases unmatched: 14. CDR3 loop: CAWSGLAGKSDWTGELFF. DNA of the CDR3: TGTGCCTGGAGTGGCCTAGCGGGGAAGAGCGATTGGACCGGGGAGCTGTTTTTT.

The gene calls are TRBV7-9 and TRBJ2-3; tentatively, D is TRBD2 (6 bases). With 5 bases removed from V and 0 bases from J, the gap between germline ends came to 9 bases. The CDR3 consists of 14 residues. Germline V gene sequence: CDR1 SEHNR, CDR2 FQNEAQ (reference sequence). The DNA of the CDR3 is TGTGCCAGCAGCCCCGGGACTAGCACAGATACGCAGTATTTT. This codes for CASSPGTSTDTQYF.

The V gene is TRBV5-1, the J gene TRBJ2-5, with unresolved D. The CDR3 runs to 14 residues. Trimming pared 0 bases from V and 2 bases from J, leaving 8 bases between. Per the germline V gene, CDR1 is SGHRS and CDR2 is YFSETQ. The CDR3 loop reads CASSLGWRQETQYF. CDR3 bases: TGCGCCAGCAGCTTGGGGTGGAGACAAGAGACCCAGTACTTC.

The chain links TRBV6-5 to TRBJ1-2; 10 nucleotides line up with TRBD1. The CDR3 has 15 amino acids. Germline V lookup: CDR1 MNHEY, CDR2 SVGAGI. After removal of 7 bases from V and 3 bases from J, the junction contained 8 bases not matched to a gene. CDR3 sequence reads: CASTLTGGLDYGYTF. The CDR3 region has the DNA TGTGCCAGCACCCTGACAGGGGGCCTAGACTATGGCTACACCTTC.

This rearrangement joins TRBV2 to TRBJ2-7, with TRBD1 identical over 9 bases. V shed 4 bases and J 6 bases; nucleotides not matched to a gene: 4. CDR1 and CDR2 (germline): SNHLY, FYNNEI. The length of the CDR3 is 13 residues. For the CDR3, the DNA is TGTGCCAGCAGTGCGGGACAGGGTCTCGAGCAGTACTTC. The encoded protein is CASSAGQGLEQYF.

The chain links TRBV6-5 to TRBJ2-3; 8 nucleotides line up with TRBD2. The V gene's germline CDR1 is MNHEY and CDR2 SVGAGI. J gave up 4 bases and V 4 bases, and 7 bases lay outside the gene matches. This CDR3 spans 15 amino acids. CDR3 loop: CASSSGTRVADTQYF. DNA for the CDR3: TGTGCCAGCAGTTCCGGGACTAGAGTCGCAGATACGCAGTATTTT.

The chain recombines TRBV5-4 with TRBJ2-5; 7 positions agree with TRBD2. The CDR3 extends over 14 amino acids. Germline CDR1 reads SGHNT; CDR2 reads YYREEE (reference sequence). V lost 4 bases and J lost 4; bases outside the gene matches: 7. The CDR3 reads CASSRWGGGETQYF. The CDR3 DNA follows: TGTGCCAGCAGCAGGTGGGGCGGGGGAGAGACCCAGTACTTC. The full variable domain, with the rest looked up from reference TRBV5-4 and TRBJ2-5, is ETGVTQSPTHLIKTRGQQVTLRCSSQSGHNTVSWYQQALGQGPQFIFQYYREEENGRGNFPPRFSGLQFPNYSSELNVNALELDDSALYLCASSRWGGGETQYFGPGTRLLVL.

V and J are TRBV29-1 and TRBJ2-7; 7 bases align to TRBD1. V lost 6 bases to trimming and J lost 5 bases; unmatched junction nucleotides: 13. This CDR3 is built from 14 residues. The germline V gene encodes CDR1 SQVTM and CDR2 ANQGSEA. CDR3 region: CSVGTTGTDHEQYF. Written as DNA, the CDR3 is TGCAGCGTGGGAACAACCGGGACAGACCACGAGCAGTACTTC.

A single count supports this clone. This chain uses TRBV28 with TRBJ1-1; D is undetermined. Deletions cut 5 bases from V and 2 bases from J, with 21 bases between. The germline V gene has CDR1 MDHEN and CDR2 SYDVKM. This CDR3 spans 17 amino acids. CDR3 sequence (DNA): TGTGCCAGCAGTGCACCCGGACGGACTGTGGGCAACACTGAAGCTTTCTTT. This gives the protein CASSAPGRTVGNTEAFF.

This clone was detected a few times. The J gene is TRBJ1-2, the V gene TRBV6-2 or TRBV6-3, with D tentatively TRBD1 (6 bases). Germline-derived CDR1 and CDR2 are MNHEY and SVGEGT. The CDR3 is made up of 12 amino acids. Between the trimmed V and J ends, which lost 5 bases and 10 bases, there was a span of 14 bases. This chain's CDR3 is CASSPLTGIYTF. DNA of the CDR3: TGTGCCAGCAGTCCCCTTACAGGGATCTACACCTTC.

The CDR3 bases are TGTGCCAGCAGCACACAAGTGAACACTGAAGCTTTCTTT. Translating gives CASSTQVNTEAFF. V gene TRBV9 combines with J gene TRBJ1-1; D not certain. This CDR3 is 13 amino acids long. CDR1 is SGDLS and CDR2 is YYNGEE in the germline V gene. The ends were cut back, 4 bases at V and 0 bases at J, with 7 bases in the middle.

A single count supports this clone. This rearrangement joins TRBV4-1 to TRBJ1-2, with a possible D match to TRBD1 (6 bases). V dropped 1 base and J dropped 4 bases, with 13 bases sitting between them. Looked up from germline, CDR1 is MGHRA and CDR2 is YSYEKL. The CDR3 is made up of 15 amino acids. Here the CDR3 DNA reads TGCGCCAGCAGCCAAGCGGGACAACCCCTCTATGGCTACACCTTC. As protein: CASSQAGQPLYGYTF.

The V gene is TRBV10-3, the J gene TRBJ2-7; TRBD1 aligns across 9 bases. This CDR3 has 14 residues. CDR1 is ENHRY and CDR2 is SYGVKD in the germline V gene. The V and J ends lost 10 bases and 3 bases, in that order; junction bases with no gene match: 10. The CDR3 here is CATRDREAGYEQYV. The CDR3 DNA sequence: TGTGCCACGAGGGACAGGGAAGCGGGCTACGAGCAGTACGTC.

V is TRBV4-1 and J is TRBJ2-5; 7 bases line up with TRBD1. Trimming removed 1 base from V and 8 bases from J; junction bases left unmatched: 16. The germline V gene encodes CDR1 MGHRA and CDR2 YSYEKL. CDR3 size: 17 residues. The CDR3 spells CASSQVGKGGAGLTQYF. The CDR3 DNA follows: TGCGCCAGCAGCCAAGTGGGGAAAGGGGGCGCCGGTCTAACCCAGTACTTC.

The chain employs TRBV2 and TRBJ2-7, with D possibly being TRBD1 (6 bases). The V gene's germline CDR1 is SNHLY and CDR2 FYNNEI. V gave up 4 bases and J gave up 3 bases, with 16 bases separating them. The CDR3 length is 15 residues. The CDR3 loop reads CASSGGLHGNYEQYF. The DNA of the CDR3 is TGTGCCAGCAGTGGGGGGCTCCATGGCAACTACGAGCAGTACTTC.

In nucleotides, the CDR3 is TGTGCCAGCATTCAGCGGGAGACAGATACGCAGTATTTT. Its translation is CASIQRETDTQYF. The chain combines TRBV6-5 with TRBJ2-3, with 8 positions matching TRBD2. The CDR3 runs 13 residues. Germline V gene lookup returns CDR1 MNHEY and CDR2 SVGAGI. Losses at the gene ends were 7 bases for V and 3 bases for J; bases not matched to a gene: 3.

The chain recombines TRBV4-3 with TRBJ1-1; D call uncertain. CDR1 is LGHNA and CDR2 is YSLEER in the germline V gene. Trimming cost V 0 bases and J 8 bases, with 10 bases left between them. The CDR3 contains 13 residues. The CDR3 nucleotides are TGCGCCAGCAGCCAAGATCCGAGGGAGGAAGCTTTCTTT. Translated: CASSQDPREEAFF.

The chain is built from TRBV2 and TRBJ1-4, with D possibly matching TRBD1 (5 bases). The CDR3 is made up of 14 amino acids. Germline loops: CDR1 SNHLY, CDR2 FYNNEI. V was pared by 1 base and J by 8 bases, with 11 bases between. The CDR3 nucleotides are TGTGCCAGCAGTGAAGTTGGGGGGGAAGAAAAACTGTTTTTT. Amino acid sequence: CASSEVGGEEKLFF.

This chain connects TRBV6-5 to TRBJ1-2; TRBD1 aligns across 7 bases. The CDR3 loop spans 12 amino acids. Per germline, CDR1 MNHEY and CDR2 SVGAGI. V trimming: 6 bases; J trimming: 8 bases; junction bases outside the gene matches: 6. The CDR3 bases are TGTGCCAGCAGAGACAGGGCAGGAGGCTACACCTTC. Amino acids: CASRDRAGGYTF.

The chain has TRBV29-1 and TRBJ2-2, with D maybe TRBD2 (6 bases). Trimming took off 7 bases at V and 4 bases at J, with 16 bases between the two ends. The CDR3 has 14 residues. CDR1 is SQVTM and CDR2 is ANQGSEA in the germline V gene. DNA for the CDR3: TGCAGCGCAGCGGACGCGCGGGGCACCGGGGAGCTGTTTTTT. It is translated as CSAADARGTGELFF.

The chain couples TRBV27 to TRBJ1-3; 8 bases are a match to TRBD1. The CDR3 runs 14 residues. The V gene end was trimmed by 5 bases and the J gene end by 8 bases; junction bases not matched to a gene: 8. The germline V gene has CDR1 MNHEY and CDR2 SMNVEV (reference sequence). CDR3 coding DNA: TGTGCCAGCAGTCCTCCCGACAGGGGTGACACCATATATTTT. The encoded protein is CASSPPDRGDTIYF.

The CDR3 is CASSGLAGGSTGELFF. CDR3 coding DNA: TGTGCCAGCAGTGGACTAGCGGGAGGTAGTACCGGGGAGCTGTTTTTT. The chain has TRBV28 and TRBJ2-2; TRBD2 matches at 14 bases. The CDR3 consists of 16 residues. Germline CDR1 and CDR2: MDHEN and SYDVKM. The ends lost 5 bases at V and 5 bases at J; junction bases unmatched: 4.

This rearrangement joins TRBV7-8 to TRBJ2-7, with 8 positions matching TRBD1. The trim removed 2 bases at V and 2 bases at J, leaving 8 bases unmatched. This CDR3 comprises 16 residues. Germline-derived CDR1 and CDR2 are SGHVS and FQNEAQ. As DNA, the CDR3 is TGTGCCAGCAGCTTATTATCGGACAGGGAGACCTACGAGCAGTACGTC. Translating gives CASSLLSDRETYEQYV.

A word on this clone: Other DNA sequences from this sample encode an identical CDR3 as well. V and J are TRBV9 and TRBJ2-7, with 7 bases lining up with TRBD1. Germline CDR1 and CDR2: SGDLS and YYNGEE. The CDR3 consists of 14 residues. Trimming removed 0 bases from V and 0 bases from J; junction bases left unmatched: 0. CDR3 bases: TGTGCCAGCAGCGTAGGGGACAGCTCCTACGAGCAGTACTTC. This encodes CASSVGDSSYEQYF.

In this sample, this clone turned up once. The chain recombines TRBV19 with TRBJ1-3; D gene unclear. V dropped 3 bases and J dropped 0 bases, with 9 bases sitting between them. The V gene's germline CDR1 is LNHDA and CDR2 SQIVND (reference sequence). CDR3 length: 15 residues. This chain's CDR3 is CASSIAGYSGNTIYF. The DNA for the CDR3 is TGTGCCAGTAGTATCGCAGGATACTCTGGAAACACCATATATTTT. The full variable domain, completed using reference TRBV19 and TRBJ1-3, is DGGITQSPKYLFRKEGQNVTLSCEQNLNHDAMYWYRQDPGQGLRLIYYSQIVNDFQKGDIAEGYSVSREKKESFPLTVTSAQKNPTAFYLCASSIAGYSGNTIYFGEGSWLTVV.

The rearrangement links TRBV18 to TRBJ2-7; D unclear. The V gene lost 0 bases and the J gene lost 5 bases, with 8 bases spanning the gap. Germline values: CDR1 KGHSH, CDR2 LQKENI. The CDR3 length is 13 residues. Here the CDR3 DNA reads TGTGCCAGCTCACCACCGGGCCTCGACGAGCAGTACTTC. Protein product: CASSPPGLDEQYF.

The rearrangement links TRBV5-4 to TRBJ1-6; D ambiguous. This CDR3 is 13 amino acids long. Germline V gene sequence: CDR1 SGHNT, CDR2 YYREEE (reference sequence). Trimming pared 6 bases from V and 7 bases from J, leaving 11 bases between. The CDR3 DNA reads TGTGCCAGCAACAGAGACCCGAATTCACCCCTCCACTTT. It encodes CASNRDPNSPLHF.